These 26 T cell receptor beta chains came from one sample sequenced in a study of T cells and Merkel cell carcinoma outcomes. The method was immunoSEQ multiplex PCR; TCRdb's version includes in-frame clones alone and lacks a portion of them. The sample holds over 15,000 clones, about four fifths seen once. Sequenced sample: tumor tissue from Merkel cell carcinoma. These receptors originate from a human donor with Merkel cell carcinoma.

The chain uses TRBV18 and TRBJ1-5; D unclear. V was trimmed by 2 bases and J by 2 bases, leaving 7 bases between them. From germline, CDR1 is KGHSH and CDR2 LQKENI. This CDR3 is built from 14 residues. The CDR3, as DNA: TGTGCCAGCTCACCAGGAGGACGCAATCAGCCCCAGCATTTT. Translated, it gives CASSPGGRNQPQHF. The full variable domain, its missing parts supplied by reference TRBV18 and TRBJ1-5, is NAGVMQNPRHLVRRRGQEARLRCSPMKGHSHVYWYRQLPEEGLKFMVYLQKENIIDESGMPKERFSAEFPKEGPSILRIQQVVRGDSAAYFCASSPGGRNQPQHFGDGTRLSIL.

This chain uses TRBV5-1 with TRBJ2-3, with D perhaps given as TRBD1 or TRBD2 (7 bases each). The CDR3 totals 16 residues. Trimming took off 4 bases at V and 1 base at J, with 16 bases between the two ends. Germline assignment: CDR1 SGHRS and CDR2 YFSETQ. The CDR3 is CASSLQGGDGTDTQYF. CDR3 bases: TGCGCCAGCAGCCTTCAGGGGGGGGATGGCACAGATACGCAGTATTTT.

J is TRBJ2-7 and V is TRBV11-3; D unclear. V was trimmed by 2 bases and J by 6 bases, leaving 14 bases between them. In germline, CDR1 is SGHNT, CDR2 YENEEA. The CDR3 is made up of 14 amino acids. The CDR3 coding sequence is TGTGCCAGCAGCTTAAGTGGACCCAGCCGCGAGCAGTACTTC. Its translation is CASSLSGPSREQYF.

CDR3 nucleotide sequence: TGTGCCAGCAGCTTAGGACAGAAAGAGACCCAGTACTTC. Translation: CASSLGQKETQYF. This sequence joins TRBV7-2 and TRBJ2-5, with D possibly TRBD1 on 5 matching bases. Germline CDR1 and CDR2: SGHTA and FQGNSA. Deletions cut 1 base from V and 3 bases from J, with 6 bases between. This CDR3 comprises 13 residues.

The chain recombines TRBV5-1 with TRBJ2-2; the match to TRBD1 covers 8 bases. V gave up 3 bases and J gave up 3 bases; unmatched junction bases: 4. CDR1 is SGHRS, CDR2 YFSETQ, per germline. The CDR3 extends over 15 amino acids. Here the CDR3 DNA reads TGCGCCAGCAGCTACGGACAGGGCTACACCGGGGAGCTGTTTTTT. Translated: CASSYGQGYTGELFF.

J is TRBJ2-3 and V is TRBV6-1; 9 nucleotides line up with TRBD1. J lost 5 bases, V lost 5 bases, and 5 bases had no gene match. The V gene's germline CDR1 is MNHNS and CDR2 SASEGT. The CDR3 loop spans 14 amino acids. In nucleotides, the CDR3 is TGTGCCAGCAGTCCGGGACAGGGCAAAGATACGCAGTATTTT. It encodes CASSPGQGKDTQYF.

The CDR3 DNA reads TGTGCCAGCAGCCCGCTACAGGGGACTAATGAAAAACTGTTTTTT. It codes for CASSPLQGTNEKLFF. V usage is TRBV7-9 and J usage is TRBJ1-4; 7 bases line up with TRBD1. The length of the CDR3 is 15 residues. Per the germline V gene, CDR1 is SEHNR and CDR2 is FQNEAQ (reference sequence). J lost 2 bases, V lost 5 bases, and 5 bases had no gene match.

V gene TRBV18 combines with J gene TRBJ1-4; 9 bases are a match to TRBD1. In germline, CDR1 is KGHSH, CDR2 LQKENI. The CDR3 consists of 16 residues. V dropped 4 bases and J dropped 7; count of bases not matched to a gene: 10. The CDR3 DNA is TGTGCCAGCTCACGGGGACAGGGTTTTGTCGGTGAAAAACTGTTTTTT. Residues: CASSRGQGFVGEKLFF. The full variable domain, rest sourced from reference TRBV18 and TRBJ1-4, is NAGVMQNPRHLVRRRGQEARLRCSPMKGHSHVYWYRQLPEEGLKFMVYLQKENIIDESGMPKERFSAEFPKEGPSILRIQQVVRGDSAAYFCASSRGQGFVGEKLFFGSGTQLSVL.

This clone appeared a few times. The chain is built from TRBV10-3 and TRBJ2-7, with D tentatively TRBD1 (6 bases). The CDR3 runs 17 residues. V lost 2 bases and J 5 bases, leaving 22 bases between the germline ends. In germline, CDR1 is ENHRY, CDR2 SYGVKD. The CDR3 sequence is CAISELLPGHGGHEQYF. CDR3 DNA: TGTGCCATCAGTGAGCTCCTCCCGGGACACGGAGGACACGAGCAGTACTTC.

The genes are TRBV29-1 and TRBJ1-1; a weak D match, TRBD1 (5 bases). CDR3 length: 11 amino acids. V was cut by 3 bases and J by 7 bases, with 9 bases left in between. Germline CDR1 reads SQVTM; CDR2 reads ANQGSEA. As DNA, the CDR3 is TGCAGCGTTGATGGGGGGGTTGAAGCTTTCTTT. Amino acid sequence: CSVDGGVEAFF.

The chain combines TRBV4-2 with TRBJ2-7; 7 nucleotides line up with TRBD2. Looked up from germline, CDR1 is LGHNA and CDR2 is YNFKEQ. This CDR3 is built from 15 residues. The V and J ends lost 0 bases and 6 bases, in that order; junction bases with no gene match: 8. The CDR3 DNA sequence: TGTGCCAGCAGCCAAGATCAGCGGGGACGGGGCGAGCAGTACTTC. Its protein is CASSQDQRGRGEQYF.

This clone was observed once. V gene TRBV5-4 combines with J gene TRBJ2-2, with D possibly TRBD1 on 5 matching bases. This CDR3 has 16 amino acids. V was shortened by 4 bases and J by 4 bases, with 17 bases between the two germline ends. CDR1 and CDR2 (germline): SGHNT, YYREEE (reference sequence). CDR3 sequence reads: CASSAPGQGGTGELFF. DNA of the CDR3: TGTGCCAGCAGCGCACCTGGGCAGGGCGGCACCGGGGAGCTGTTTTTT.

V is TRBV27 and J is TRBJ1-2; 9 positions match TRBD1. The CDR3 length is 13 residues. Unmatched junction bases numbered 6, after V lost 5 bases and J lost 8 bases. The V gene's germline CDR1 is MNHEY and CDR2 SMNVEV (reference sequence). The CDR3 bases are TGTGCCAGCAGTCTGACAGGGGGGTTCGGCTACACCTTC. Residues: CASSLTGGFGYTF.

This clone was observed a handful of times. The V gene is TRBV28, the J gene TRBJ2-1; D is undetermined. V was cut by 8 bases and J by 5 bases, with 10 bases left in between. The CDR3 has 12 amino acids. The germline V gene has CDR1 MDHEN and CDR2 SYDVKM. The CDR3 loop reads CASRARDNEQFF. The CDR3 DNA follows: TGTGCCAGCCGGGCAAGAGACAATGAGCAGTTCTTC.

The chain couples TRBV5-4 to TRBJ1-1, with TRBD1 identical over 8 bases. The V and J ends lost 4 bases and 8 bases, in that order; junction bases with no gene match: 4. The germline V gene encodes CDR1 SGHNT and CDR2 YYREEE (reference sequence). CDR3 size: 12 residues. The CDR3 region is CASSIDRGEAFF. DNA for the CDR3: TGTGCCAGCAGCATTGACAGGGGCGAAGCTTTCTTT. The full variable domain, completed using reference TRBV5-4 and TRBJ1-1, is ETGVTQSPTHLIKTRGQQVTLRCSSQSGHNTVSWYQQALGQGPQFIFQYYREEENGRGNFPPRFSGLQFPNYSSELNVNALELDDSALYLCASSIDRGEAFFGQGTRLTVV.

In regard to this clone: The germline gene is not matched at one end of the junction; a read error may be the cause. The sample holds other DNA sequences that translate to the same CDR3. This sequence joins TRBV6-4 and TRBJ1-2; a possible D gene is TRBD1 (6 bases). Germline assignment: CDR1 MRHNA and CDR2 SNTAGT. CDR3 length: 13 amino acids. CDR3 nucleotide sequence: TGTGCCAGCAGCCAGGGGCGCAGTTATGGCTATACCTTC. Encoded protein: CASSQGRSYGYTF.

This chain links TRBV6-1 with TRBJ1-2; D gene ambiguous. Trimming stripped 2 bases from V and 4 bases from J, with 11 bases between. The CDR3 is 14 residues long. CDR1 is MNHNS and CDR2 is SASEGT in the germline V gene. This CDR3 is CASSERGAGYGYTF. The CDR3 DNA reads as TGTGCCAGCAGTGAAAGAGGTGCGGGCTATGGCTACACCTTC.

This clone was counted once. The chain employs TRBV6-6 and TRBJ2-5; 11 nucleotides match TRBD2. This CDR3 is built from 14 residues. Germline V gene sequence: CDR1 MNHNY, CDR2 SVGAGI (reference sequence). Trimming cost V 6 bases and J 5 bases; bases outside gene matches: 5. The CDR3 reads CASRTSGGWETQYF. The CDR3 nucleotides read TGTGCCAGCAGAACTAGCGGGGGATGGGAGACCCAGTACTTC.

The chain uses TRBV5-1 and TRBJ2-7; the D is unclear. V shed 1 base and J shed 6 bases, with 5 bases lying between them. The germline V gene has CDR1 SGHRS and CDR2 YFSETQ. The length of the CDR3 is 11 residues. The CDR3 DNA is TGCGCCAGCAGCTTGCGGGCCGAGCAGTACTTC. Translation gives CASSLRAEQYF.

The chain couples TRBV20-1 to TRBJ1-2; the D gene is possibly TRBD1 (5 bases). This CDR3 is built from 11 residues. Germline CDR1 DFQATT, CDR2 SNEGSKA (reference sequence). The V and J ends lost 7 bases and 8 bases respectively, with 14 bases between them. CDR3 bases: TGCAGTGAAACAGGAGAAAGGGGCTACACCTTC. Amino acids: CSETGERGYTF.

The chain uses TRBV6-1 and TRBJ2-5, with D maybe TRBD1 (6 bases). Germline CDR1 MNHNS, CDR2 SASEGT. V lost 4 bases and J lost 4, with 10 bases in between. This CDR3 spans 13 amino acids. The CDR3 protein is CASSVTGLETQYF. The DNA of the CDR3 is TGTGCCAGCAGTGTAACAGGGTTAGAGACCCAGTACTTC.

In its sample, this clone was seen a few times. This chain links TRBV5-1 with TRBJ1-1; possibly TRBD1 for D (6 bases). The CDR3 spans 14 residues. CDR1 is SGHRS, CDR2 YFSETQ, per germline. Trimming removed 7 bases at V and 6 bases at J, with 19 bases between. CDR3 amino acids: CASGRDTQRAEAFF. The CDR3 DNA follows: TGCGCCAGCGGCAGGGACACCCAGAGGGCTGAAGCTTTCTTT.

CDR3 residues: CASSLSGTGAGGYTF. The CDR3 nucleotides are TGTGCCAGCAGCCTTTCCGGGACAGGGGCGGGTGGCTACACCTTC. The J gene is TRBJ1-2, the V gene TRBV7-9, with 10 bases lining up with TRBD1. Germline CDR1 reads SEHNR; CDR2 reads FQNEAQ (reference sequence). The CDR3 loop spans 15 amino acids. Trimming cost V 5 bases and J 7 bases; bases outside gene matches: 10.

The CDR3 bases are TGTGCCAGCAGCTTAGGCGTCCAAGAGACCCAGTACTTC. Translated, it gives CASSLGVQETQYF. V gene TRBV7-6 combines with J gene TRBJ2-5, with no clear D. V lost 1 base and J 1 base, leaving 4 bases between the germline ends. This CDR3 contains 13 residues. The V gene's germline CDR1 is SGHVS and CDR2 FNYEAQ. The complete variable domain, with remaining parts taken from reference TRBV7-6 and TRBJ2-5, reads GAGVSQSPRYKVTKRGQDVALRCDPISGHVSLYWYRQALGQGPEFLTYFNYEAQQDKSGLPNDRFSAERPEGSISTLTIQRTEQRDSAMYRCASSLGVQETQYFGPGTRLLVL.

The chain has TRBV2 and TRBJ2-3, with D maybe TRBD1 (6 bases). The CDR3 is 13 amino acids. Germline loops: CDR1 SNHLY, CDR2 FYNNEI. V was shortened by 6 bases and J by 4 bases, with 11 bases between the two germline ends. CDR3 region: CASSGQLSDTQYF. In DNA form, the CDR3 reads TGTGCCAGCAGCGGACAGCTTTCAGATACGCAGTATTTT.

The V gene is TRBV11-3, the J gene TRBJ2-1; no clear D gene. This CDR3 contains 12 residues. The germline V and J ends were trimmed by 5 bases and 9 bases, with 11 bases remaining between them. Germline V gives CDR1 SGHNT, CDR2 YENEEA. The DNA for the CDR3 is TGTGCCAGCAGCCTCCCCTTCGGTGAGCAGTTCTTC. Its protein product is CASSLPFGEQFF.